The 19 T cell receptor beta chains given below trace back to one sample, sequenced in a study of metastatic and nonmetastatic thyroid tumors. Patients were all untreated before their thyroid surgery. TCRdb re-clonotyped the PCR reads via MiXCR. The sample yields about 89,000 clones, about 12% seen once. Material for sequencing was tumor tissue. Receptors originate from a female donor with papillary thyroid cancer or a benign thyroid nodule (not recorded which). Some clones in this sample may be carry-over from other donors' samples.

This clone appeared a few times. Its ends do not fully match the called genes, so a read error is possible. CDR3 nucleotides: TGTTCCAGCAGTTATCTGACAGGGGGCGGCGGTGGCTACACCTTC. As protein: CSSSYLTGGGGGYTF. This chain uses TRBV6-6 with TRBJ1-2; 10 bases map to TRBD1. The CDR3 totals 15 residues. Germline V gene data show CDR1 as MNHNY and CDR2 as SVGAGI (reference sequence).

Of note for this clone: With a much larger clone just one base away, this may be a read error. The CDR3 end shows no conserved phenylalanine or tryptophan, and so a read error is likely. V and J are TRBV3-1 and TRBJ2-3; D remains unclear. Per the germline V gene, CDR1 is LGHDT and CDR2 is YNNKEL (reference sequence). The length of the CDR3 is 14 residues. Trimming stripped 4 bases from V and 4 bases from J, with 12 bases between. The CDR3, as DNA: TGTGCCAGCAGCCCCCGTCCCGGGCCAGATACGCAGTATTCT. Amino acid sequence: CASSPRPGPDTQYS.

This clone was recorded many times. V is TRBV11-2 and J is TRBJ2-1; 10 positions match TRBD2. Germline CDR1 reads SGHAT; CDR2 reads FQNNGV. The CDR3 loop spans 15 amino acids. Losses at the gene ends were 2 bases for V and 5 bases for J; bases not matched to a gene: 3. For the CDR3, the DNA is TGTGCCAGCAGCTTAAGACTAGCGGGTAACAATGAGCAGTTCTTC. It specifies CASSLRLAGNNEQFF.

This clone was detected ten times or more. The J gene is TRBJ2-1, the V gene TRBV6-2 or TRBV6-3; no definite D call. There are 12 residues in the CDR3. Germline loops: CDR1 MNHEY, CDR2 SVGEGT. Trimming removed 2 bases from V and 9 bases from J, with 8 bases in between. For the CDR3, the DNA is TGTGCCAGCAGTTACCCCCCTAGTGAGCAGTTCTTC. Residues: CASSYPPSEQFF.

This clone was found a few times. With a much larger clone just one base away, this may be a read error. The gene calls are TRBV20-1 and TRBJ1-4; TRBD1 matches at 9 bases. The CDR3 totals 12 residues. CDR1 is DFQATT and CDR2 is SNEGSKA in the germline V gene (reference sequence). The CDR3 bases are TGCAGTGCAATGGACAGGGGAGAAAAAGTGTTTTTT. Its protein product is CSAMDRGEKVFF.

For this clone: A much more abundant neighbour one base away suggests this may be a read error. The rearrangement links TRBV10-3 to TRBJ2-3, with a possible D match to TRBD1 (6 bases). The DNA matches TRBJ1-5 better at its end, which makes the J call doubtful. This CDR3 comprises 13 residues. Germline lookup yields CDR1 ENHRY and CDR2 SYGVKD. The CDR3 coding sequence is TGTGCCATCAGGGACAGTAGCACAGATACGCAGCATTTT. Its protein product is CAIRDSSTDTQHF.

V gene TRBV28 combines with J gene TRBJ1-1; no clear D. V dropped 6 bases and J dropped 4 bases, with 12 bases sitting between them. Germline CDR1 and CDR2: MDHEN and SYDVKM. CDR3 size: 13 residues. DNA for the CDR3: TGTGCCAGCAGCCCAGGACGTTTCACTGAAGCTTTCTTT. Protein: CASSPGRFTEAFF.

At least ten counts were recorded for this clone. CDR3 coding DNA: TGCGCCAGCAGCGGGCAGGGGGGCACTGAAGCTTTCTTT. This codes for CASSGQGGTEAFF. This chain joins TRBV5-1 and TRBJ1-1, with 7 bases aligning to TRBD1. This CDR3 is 13 amino acids long. Germline CDR1 is SGHRS and CDR2 is YFSETQ. Trimming removed 4 bases from V and 4 bases from J; junction bases left unmatched: 4. Based on the CDR3 plus reference TRBV5-1 and TRBJ1-1, the full variable domain is KAGVTQTPRYLIKTRGQQVTLSCSPISGHRSVSWYQQTPGQGLQFLFEYFSETQRNKGNFPGRFSGRQFSNSRSEMNVSTLELGDSALYLCASSGQGGTEAFFGQGTRLTVV.

This clone was seen at least ten times. The rearrangement joins TRBV11-1 to TRBJ2-3; no clear D. Germline assignment: CDR1 SGHAT and CDR2 FQDESV (reference sequence). The CDR3 runs to 13 residues. Trimming stripped 3 bases from V and 3 bases from J, with 7 bases between. The CDR3 loop reads CASSFLGTDTQYF. The CDR3 DNA reads as TGTGCCAGCAGCTTTTTGGGAACAGATACGCAGTATTTT.

This clone was detected a few times. A junction end diverges from the germline sequence, so it may reflect a read error. The V and J genes are TRBV12-5 and TRBJ2-7; tentative D call: TRBD1 (6 bases). CDR1 and CDR2 from the germline V gene are LGHNT and FRNRAP. The CDR3 sequence is 13 residues long. DNA for the CDR3: TGTGCTAGTTGTTTCAACCCTGGGGGCGATCAGTACTTC. Encoded protein: CASCFNPGGDQYF.

The J gene is TRBJ2-5, the V gene TRBV19, with TRBD2 matching 13 bases. With 6 bases clipped from V and 5 bases from J, the junction kept 3 bases outside the gene matches. Germline V gene sequence: CDR1 LNHDA, CDR2 SQIVND (reference sequence). The CDR3 runs to 14 residues. This chain's CDR3 is CASRTSGRTETQYF. Written as DNA, the CDR3 is TGTGCCAGTAGGACTAGCGGGAGGACGGAGACCCAGTACTTC.

This clone was seen ten or more times. The CDR3 DNA sequence: TGTGCCAGCAGTTACAATCTAGCGGGAACGGGGATGGAAGAGACCCAGTACTTC. It is translated as CASSYNLAGTGMEETQYF. V usage is TRBV6-5 and J usage is TRBJ2-5; TRBD2 agrees at 9 bases. Per the germline V gene, CDR1 is MNHEY and CDR2 is SVGAGI. V shed 2 bases and J 3 bases; nucleotides not matched to a gene: 13. CDR3 length: 18 residues.

This clone was recorded many times. The chain links TRBV20-1 to TRBJ1-1; D may be TRBD1 (6 bases). Germline lookup yields CDR1 DFQATT and CDR2 SNEGSKA (reference sequence). The CDR3 spans 13 residues. V was shortened by 3 bases and J by 2 bases, with 10 bases between the two germline ends. The chain's CDR3 is CSARGHFNTEAFF. The CDR3 DNA sequence: TGCAGTGCTAGGGGACACTTCAACACTGAAGCTTTCTTT.

This clone was seen more than once but under ten times. Given a much more abundant clone one base away, this may be a read error. DNA of the CDR3: TGTGCCAGCAGTGATACAGGGAGGGGTGAAGCTTTATTT. Translated, it gives CASSDTGRGEALF. This sequence joins TRBV6-1 and TRBJ1-1, with D tentatively TRBD1 (6 bases). The CDR3 contains 13 residues. Germline V gene sequence: CDR1 MNHNS, CDR2 SASEGT.

This clone came up many times. This sequence joins TRBV24-1 and TRBJ2-1, with D possibly matching TRBD1 (6 bases). Germline CDR1 is KGHDR and CDR2 is SFDVKD. V lost 4 bases to trimming and J lost 5 bases, with 11 bases between them. The CDR3 contains 14 residues. CDR3 coding DNA: TGTGCCACCAGTGACCGGACAGCGAACAATGAGCAGTTCTTC. Protein sequence: CATSDRTANNEQFF.

The sample holds many counts of this clone. The chain links TRBV30 to TRBJ1-3; D gene ambiguous. CDR1 and CDR2 (germline): GTSNPN, SVGIG (reference sequence). The CDR3 length is 14 residues. The germline V and J ends were trimmed by 2 bases and 7 bases, with 15 bases remaining between them. The CDR3 loop is CAWSPAGVLNTIYF. CDR3 bases: TGTGCCTGGAGTCCCGCAGGAGTACTCAACACCATATATTTT.

Of note for this clone: A junction end diverges from the germline sequence, so it may reflect a read error. Additional DNA sequences in this sample encode the identical CDR3. V and J are TRBV3-1 and TRBJ1-3; D gene unclear. The CDR3 loop spans 16 amino acids. Germline CDR1 and CDR2: LGHDT and YNNKEL (reference sequence). The chain's CDR3 is CASSQDVRRSGNTIYF. The CDR3 nucleotides read TGCGCCAGCAGCCAAGATGTGAGGAGGTCTGGAAACACCATATATTTT.

There are many counts of this clone. The chain is built from TRBV2 and TRBJ2-3; D perhaps matches TRBD1 (6 bases). Trimming left V 10 bases short and J 2 bases short, with 22 bases between. Germline V gives CDR1 SNHLY, CDR2 FYNNEI. The CDR3 length is 16 residues. The CDR3: CAIKRERTVYTDTQYF. CDR3 coding DNA: TGTGCCATCAAAAGAGAGAGGACAGTTTACACAGATACGCAGTATTTT.

This clone was found many times. This specimen includes other DNA sequences encoding the same CDR3. The J gene is TRBJ2-7, the V gene TRBV3-1; 8 positions agree with TRBD2. The CDR3 length is 15 residues. The junction had 6 bases not matched to a gene; V was cut back by 1 base and J by 4 bases. CDR1 and CDR2 (germline): LGHDT, YNNKEL (reference sequence). CDR3: CASSQVTGGPYEQYF. DNA of the CDR3: TGTGCCAGCAGCCAAGTTACGGGAGGGCCTTACGAGCAGTACTTC.